The 18 T cell receptor beta chains below were found in one sample sequenced in a study of OX40 agonist ivuxolimab in advanced cancers. The data were produced by immunoSEQ multiplex PCR, yet TCRdb's version contains in-frame clones alone and is incomplete. The sample includes some 50,000 clones, more than 80% of them seen just once. The material sequenced was CD4+ or CD8+ T cells sorted from blood, taken in a trial of the OX40 agonist ivuxolimab. All receptors derive from an adult with an advanced solid tumor such as melanoma, head and neck, liver or kidney cancer.

V and J are TRBV5-1 and TRBJ2-2; TRBD1 is a possible D gene (6 bases). This CDR3 has 14 residues. V gave up 3 bases and J gave up 2 bases, with 8 bases separating them. The germline CDR1 and CDR2 sequences are SGHRS and YFSETQ. DNA for the CDR3: TGCGCCAGCAGCTGGACAGTAAACACCGGGGAGCTGTTTTTT. Protein: CASSWTVNTGELFF.

The rearrangement links TRBV5-1 to TRBJ2-5; D possibly corresponds to TRBD1 (6 bases). CDR3 length: 15 amino acids. Germline V gives CDR1 SGHRS, CDR2 YFSETQ. V lost 4 bases and J 4 bases, leaving 17 bases between the germline ends. CDR3 residues: CASSPVGDKGETQYF. CDR3 sequence (DNA): TGCGCCAGCAGCCCCGTTGGGGACAAAGGAGAGACCCAGTACTTC.

V and J are TRBV5-1 and TRBJ1-4, with 8 bases lining up with TRBD1. The ends lost 0 bases at V and 10 bases at J; junction bases unmatched: 20. The V gene's germline CDR1 is SGHRS and CDR2 YFSETQ. The CDR3 loop spans 19 amino acids. The CDR3 DNA reads TGCGCCAGCAGCTTGGCCTTGTCCGTTTCTACAGGGGGAGGCGGAAAACTGTTTTTT. This sequence encodes CASSLALSVSTGGGGKLFF.

The chain couples TRBV7-2 to TRBJ2-5; 7 nucleotides line up with TRBD1. The germline V gene has CDR1 SGHTA and CDR2 FQGNSA. The CDR3 extends over 14 amino acids. V dropped 6 bases and J dropped 8; count of bases not matched to a gene: 12. The CDR3 DNA sequence: TGTGCCAGCAGTCCTAGTGTACAGGGGCGCACCCAGTACTTC. This encodes CASSPSVQGRTQYF. The full variable domain, its missing parts supplied by reference TRBV7-2 and TRBJ2-5, is GAGVSQSPSNKVTEKGKDVELRCDPISGHTALYWYRQSLGQGLEFLIYFQGNSAPDKSGLPSDRFSAERTGGSVSTLTIQRTQQEDSAVYLCASSPSVQGRTQYFGPGTRLLVL.

CDR3 nucleotides: TGTGCCAGCAGCTTAGTACAGGGCTATGGCTACACCTTC. Translated: CASSLVQGYGYTF. The V call is TRBV7-2, the J call TRBJ1-2; a weak D match, TRBD1 (6 bases). CDR1 SGHTA and CDR2 FQGNSA come from the germline V gene. Trimming stripped 1 base from V and 4 bases from J, with 7 bases between. The CDR3 totals 13 residues.

The chain carries TRBV5-1 and TRBJ2-2; either TRBD1 or TRBD2 may supply D (6 bases each). Germline V gene lookup returns CDR1 SGHRS and CDR2 YFSETQ. This CDR3 region has 16 residues. The V end was cut by 2 bases, the J end by 1 base, with 12 bases between. CDR3 coding DNA: TGCGCCAGCAGCTTTTCCCGGGGGCGGAACACCGGGGAGCTGTTTTTT. This sequence encodes CASSFSRGRNTGELFF.

The chain has TRBV11-3 and TRBJ1-1; the D gene is possibly TRBD1 (5 bases). Trimming took off 7 bases at V and 1 base at J, with 10 bases between the two ends. There are 13 residues in the CDR3. The germline V gene has CDR1 SGHNT and CDR2 YENEEA. CDR3 sequence reads: CASTWGTNTEAFF. The CDR3 DNA is TGTGCCAGCACCTGGGGGACGAACACTGAAGCTTTCTTT.

This chain links TRBV4-1 with TRBJ1-3; D is unresolved. CDR1 MGHRA and CDR2 YSYEKL come from the germline V gene. CDR3 size: 17 residues. Trimming pared 1 base from V and 0 bases from J, leaving 13 bases between. The CDR3 reads CASSQVLGLSSGNTIYF. The CDR3 DNA reads TGCGCCAGCAGCCAAGTCCTTGGACTGAGCTCTGGAAACACCATATATTTT.

V is TRBV2 and J is TRBJ2-5; D not certain. The CDR3 spans 13 residues. Trimming removed 8 bases from V and 1 base from J, with 11 bases in between. CDR1 and CDR2 (germline): SNHLY, FYNNEI. Written as DNA, the CDR3 is TGTGCCAGCGTCAAAGGGATCCAAGAGACCCAGTACTTC. The encoded protein is CASVKGIQETQYF.

The chain's CDR3 is CASSKTGKGTDTQYF. The CDR3 region has the DNA TGTGCCAGTAGTAAGACAGGGAAGGGTACAGATACGCAGTATTTT. The chain recombines TRBV19 with TRBJ2-3; 7 positions match TRBD1. The germline CDR1 and CDR2 sequences are LNHDA and SQIVND (reference sequence). The V gene end was trimmed by 4 bases and the J gene end by 3 bases; junction bases not matched to a gene: 7. This CDR3 has 15 amino acids.

The CDR3 DNA follows: TGTGCCAGCAGTTACTGGGGACAGGGTTCTCAGGAGCAGTACTTC. This encodes CASSYWGQGSQEQYF. The V and J genes are TRBV6-5 and TRBJ2-7, with TRBD1 matching 9 bases. This CDR3 region has 15 residues. Germline V gene sequence: CDR1 MNHEY, CDR2 SVGAGI. The trim removed 1 base at V and 7 bases at J, leaving 8 bases unmatched.

The J gene is TRBJ2-5, the V gene TRBV5-1; no firm D call. Germline CDR1 SGHRS, CDR2 YFSETQ. This CDR3 contains 13 residues. Trimming shortened V by 3 bases and J by 4 bases, and 10 bases separated the two germline ends. The CDR3 nucleotides are TGCGCCAGCAGCTCCTCGTCCCCAGAGACCCAGTACTTC. Amino acids: CASSSSSPETQYF.

The rearrangement uses TRBV28 and TRBJ1-2, with no clear D. CDR1 is MDHEN and CDR2 is SYDVKM in the germline V gene. The CDR3 runs 16 residues. V shed 7 bases and J shed 5 bases, with 23 bases lying between them. The CDR3 region is CASTPTSPQVGYGYTF. CDR3 nucleotide sequence: TGTGCCAGCACCCCTACCTCCCCGCAGGTGGGTTATGGCTACACCTTC.

In its sample, this clone was seen once. The chain couples TRBV19 to TRBJ2-1, with unresolved D. The CDR3 runs 15 residues. From germline, CDR1 is LNHDA and CDR2 SQIVND (reference sequence). Between the trimmed V and J ends, which lost 3 bases and 0 bases, there was a span of 9 bases. The CDR3 bases are TGTGCCAGTAGTATTAGGAGCAGCTCCTACAATGAGCAGTTCTTC. Protein sequence: CASSIRSSSYNEQFF.

The CDR3 is CASSARGLVYGYTF. CDR3 nucleotide sequence: TGTGCCAGCAGCGCCAGGGGGCTGGTCTATGGCTACACCTTC. V gene TRBV2 combines with J gene TRBJ1-2, with TRBD1 matching over 8 bases. Germline V CDR1 and CDR2: SNHLY, FYNNEI. The V segment lost 6 bases and the J segment 4 bases; nucleotides outside the gene matches: 7. The CDR3 covers 14 residues.

This chain uses TRBV7-6 with TRBJ2-2, with D perhaps matching TRBD1 or TRBD2 (7 bases each). The CDR3 is made up of 16 amino acids. V was shortened by 0 bases and J by 5 bases, with 13 bases between the two germline ends. Germline values: CDR1 SGHVS, CDR2 FNYEAQ. CDR3 in DNA: TGTGCCAGCAGCTTAGCGACAGGGAGGGGGACCGGGGAGCTGTTTTTT. Translating it yields CASSLATGRGTGELFF.

CDR3 nucleotide sequence: TGTGCCAGCAGTGAAATTAAGGGTGGCTACACCTTC. Encoded protein: CASSEIKGGYTF. V and J are TRBV6-5 and TRBJ1-2; no definite D call. Per the germline V gene, CDR1 is MNHEY and CDR2 is SVGAGI. The CDR3 has 12 residues. V lost 5 bases and J lost 7, with 11 bases in between.

Concerning this clone itself: Other DNA sequences of this sample code for an identical CDR3. The chain uses TRBV5-1 and TRBJ2-7; maybe TRBD2 (5 bases). V shed 0 bases and J shed 5 bases, with 12 bases lying between them. CDR1 is SGHRS and CDR2 is YFSETQ in the germline V gene. The CDR3 is made up of 14 amino acids. The CDR3: CASSLGPLRDEQYF. The CDR3 DNA reads as TGCGCCAGCAGCTTGGGACCCTTGAGGGACGAGCAGTACTTC.